This T cell receptor beta chain was documented in a study of blood T cell repertoires in COVID-19 (dated by TCRdb to about 2020). Regarding the research as a whole: Samples from collaborators originated in the United States, Italy and Spain and spanned both the acute and convalescent phases of COVID-19. The material from the prospective study consisted of cDNA or gDNA derived from T cells, B-cell-depleted T cells, or PBMCs. Subjects who had been exposed to COVID-19, were actively infected with it, or had recovered from it provided the deeply sampled blood TCRbeta repertoires that made up the dataset. The repertoires were released in a freely available public database meant as a resource for research on the immune response to SARS-CoV-2. The samples were drawn from the first 160 participants of the ongoing ImmuneRACE study and from 1,254 subjects provided by 6 global collaborators. A de-identified subject ID, COVID-19 status, age in years and sex were almost always included in the sample metadata. Where available, HLA class I and class II types were taken from metadata supplied by the sample provider and were not determined by assay-based typing. General findings and caveats noted by the study authors: How much clinical and demographic metadata was included differed by source and by participant, and the metadata was provided uncurated.

To note about this clone: The antigen it recognizes is unknown. No base qualities exist here, and no much larger clone lies one base off it.

The CDR3, from cysteine to phenylalanine, totals 17 residues. The read is trimmed to its CDR3 DNA, 51 bases read in frame from base 1. The immunoSEQ Assay, a bias-controlled multiplex PCR, was used to amplify TCRbeta CDR3 regions from genomic DNA. Per the authors' processing: Within the assay, amplification of reference gene primers was used to estimate how many nucleated cells each sample contained. Sequence reads were collapsed and filtered to measure the absolute abundance of every unique TCRbeta CDR3 rearrangement. Productive Simpson clonality was computed per sample as the square root of Simpson's diversity index over productive rearrangements. In TCRdb, the immuneACCESS table is reduced to in-frame sequences with V and J assigned. These tables do not hold every clone; where another copy was compared, an unresolved V gene accounts for under half, and the others remain unexplained. V and J calls and clone size are as listed in that table; D and trimming were resolved from the DNA. The sample table records around 140,000 clones; roughly 90% of these occur just once. Around 2.9% of the sample lies in the top ten.

Whole blood was collected in K2EDTA tubes by collaborating institutions according to the institutions' own protocols. For TCRbeta analysis, collaborators shipped samples in one of three forms: frozen whole blood, isolated PBMCs, or DNA extracted from either of those sample types. The sequenced sample was peripheral blood. Here the chain combines TRBV21-1 and TRBJ1-2. TRBV21-1 is an annotated pseudogene. The receptor was derived from a man aged 55 to 70 with active or convalescent COVID-19. CDR3 sequence: CASSKGSTRGGGYGYTF. The sequence in DNA is TGTGCCAGCAGCAAAGGCTCTACGCGGGGAGGGGGCTATGGCTACACCTTC.